A single T cell receptor (beta chain) is shown here with its context. The antigen is not known. These data belong to a study of blood T cells in healthy people across ages. Study observations and caveats: Age advanced and TCR beta diversity per million T cells fell, roughly linearly.

Then a second PCR, running roughly 6 to 12 cycles, was carried out with a sample-barcoded 5' primer and a J-beta primer mix. TCRdb recomputed calls from the 5' RACE reads with MiXCR, one row per CDR3 protein. The table shows 750,000 to 950,000 distinct CDR3 sequences, with roughly 50% occurring only once. The sample was blood. This clonotype originated in an elderly man in good health.

CDR3 region: CRPGTSGVNEQYF. The CDR3, as DNA: TGCAGACCCGGGACTAGCGGGGTGAATGAGCAGTACTTC. The chain has TRBV20-1 and TRBJ2-1, with 13 bases identical to TRBD2. The end of the DNA is better explained by TRBJ2-7, so the J call may be wrong. CDR1 is DFQATT and CDR2 is SNEGSKA in the germline V gene (reference sequence). This CDR3 is built from 13 residues.